The 27 T cell receptor beta chains in this list originate from one sample, sequenced in a study of blood T cell repertoires in COVID-19. Here immunoSEQ multiplex PCR was the method, and the copy in TCRdb shows in-frame clones only, minus some. The table lists 170,000 or so clones, about 80% of them singletons. Source material: peripheral blood. The source is a human donor in a cohort sampled during active COVID-19.

This clone has more than one count but fewer than ten. This chain joins TRBV7-9 and TRBJ1-1; no definite D call. Deletions cut 5 bases from V and 2 bases from J, with 15 bases between. The CDR3 has 15 amino acids. Germline V gene lookup returns CDR1 SEHNR and CDR2 FQNEAQ (reference sequence). The CDR3 DNA follows: TGTGCCAGCAGCACCCTAGAGGCGCCTAACACTGAAGCTTTCTTT. It specifies CASSTLEAPNTEAFF.

The V call is TRBV6-6, the J call TRBJ1-1; D is uncertain. The V gene's germline CDR1 is MNHNY and CDR2 SVGAGI (reference sequence). The CDR3 contains 11 residues. The V end lost 3 bases, the J end lost 8 bases, and 7 bases lay between the germline ends. The DNA for the CDR3 is TGTGCCAGCAGTTATGAAGCGGAAGCTTTCTTT. Residues: CASSYEAEAFF.

The rearrangement uses TRBV28 and TRBJ1-2, with a possible D match to TRBD1 (5 bases). The CDR3 has 14 amino acids. Germline-derived CDR1 and CDR2 are MDHEN and SYDVKM. Trimming removed 6 bases from V and 3 bases from J, with 14 bases in between. CDR3 sequence reads: CASRPRGWDYGYTF. CDR3 in DNA: TGTGCCAGCAGACCCCGGGGGTGGGACTATGGCTACACCTTC.

This clone appeared once. CDR3 sequence (DNA): TGTGCCAGCAGCGTAGCGATAGGGACTAGCGGGAGAGGGGAGCAGTACTTC. It encodes CASSVAIGTSGRGEQYF. V gene TRBV9 combines with J gene TRBJ2-7, with 14 bases identical to TRBD2. Unmatched junction bases numbered 9, after V lost 0 bases and J lost 7 bases. The CDR3 sequence is 17 residues long. CDR1 is SGDLS and CDR2 is YYNGEE in the germline V gene.

CDR3 protein: CASSERDSYNSPLHF. CDR3 coding DNA: TGTGCCAGCAGTGAGCGAGACTCCTATAATTCACCCCTCCACTTT. The rearrangement links TRBV27 to TRBJ1-6; D ambiguous. From germline, CDR1 is MNHEY and CDR2 SMNVEV (reference sequence). This CDR3 comprises 15 residues. V was clipped by 5 bases and J by 0 bases, with 8 bases between them.

The chain employs TRBV7-9 and TRBJ1-4, with 10 bases lining up with TRBD1. Looked up from germline, CDR1 is SEHNR and CDR2 is FQNEAQ (reference sequence). This CDR3 contains 14 residues. Losses at the gene ends were 5 bases for V and 9 bases for J; bases not matched to a gene: 6. The CDR3, as DNA: TGTGCCAGCAGCACGGGACAGGGGTTTCAAAAACTGTTTTTT. Translated: CASSTGQGFQKLFF.

This clone was counted once. The V call is TRBV6-5, the J call TRBJ1-2; D gene unclear. This CDR3 spans 15 amino acids. V was clipped by 4 bases and J by 0 bases, with 12 bases between them. Germline V gene data show CDR1 as MNHEY and CDR2 as SVGAGI. The CDR3 protein is CASSSGREANYGYTF. The DNA of the CDR3 is TGTGCCAGCAGTTCCGGACGGGAAGCTAACTATGGCTACACCTTC.

The chain combines TRBV5-6 with TRBJ1-3, with 8 bases that match TRBD1. The germline V gene has CDR1 SGHDT and CDR2 YYEEEE. The CDR3 is 17 amino acids. Unmatched junction bases numbered 11, after V lost 3 bases and J lost 3 bases. CDR3 region: CASSYFTDRVFGNTIYF. The CDR3 nucleotides are TGTGCCAGCAGCTACTTCACGGACAGGGTGTTTGGAAACACCATATATTTT. Full variable domain (missing parts from reference TRBV5-6 and TRBJ1-3): DAGVTQSPTHLIKTRGQQVTLRCSPKSGHDTVSWYQQALGQGPQFIFQYYEEEERQRGNFPDRFSGHQFPNYSSELNVNALLLGDSALYLCASSYFTDRVFGNTIYFGEGSWLTVV.

This sequence joins TRBV24-1 and TRBJ2-7, with D perhaps matching TRBD1 (6 bases). The CDR3 sequence is 13 residues long. Germline V gene data show CDR1 as KGHDR and CDR2 as SFDVKD. V was clipped by 4 bases and J by 3 bases, with 9 bases between them. DNA of the CDR3: TGTGCCACCAGTGACCGCAGGGGCTACGAGCAGTACTTC. It specifies CATSDRRGYEQYF.

The CDR3 nucleotides read TGTGCCAGCAGTTCCGGGACTAGCGGCTCCTACGAGCAGTACTTC. Translating it yields CASSSGTSGSYEQYF. V and J are TRBV6-5 and TRBJ2-7; TRBD2 matches 11 bases. Looked up from germline, CDR1 is MNHEY and CDR2 is SVGAGI. The CDR3 has 15 amino acids. V lost 4 bases to trimming and J lost 0 bases; unmatched junction nucleotides: 2.

In DNA, the CDR3 is TGTGCCAGTAGTATTTTTTCGGGACAGGATGCTCAGGAGCAGTACTTC. Residues: CASSIFSGQDAQEQYF. This chain links TRBV19 with TRBJ2-7; TRBD1 aligns across 8 bases. This CDR3 spans 16 amino acids. The germline V gene encodes CDR1 LNHDA and CDR2 SQIVND (reference sequence). V trimming: 3 bases; J trimming: 7 bases; junction bases outside the gene matches: 14. The full variable domain, rest sourced from reference TRBV19 and TRBJ2-7, is DGGITQSPKYLFRKEGQNVTLSCEQNLNHDAMYWYRQDPGQGLRLIYYSQIVNDFQKGDIAEGYSVSREKKESFPLTVTSAQKNPTAFYLCASSIFSGQDAQEQYFGPGTRLTVT.

The chain joins TRBV9 to TRBJ2-1, with a possible D match to TRBD2 (6 bases). The CDR3 runs to 15 residues. Germline V lookup: CDR1 SGDLS, CDR2 YYNGEE. Trimming shortened V by 4 bases and J by 10 bases, and 21 bases separated the two germline ends. CDR3 in DNA: TGTGCCAGCAGCTTCAGCGGGTTCGGCGGGTTGGAGCAGTTCTTC. Its protein is CASSFSGFGGLEQFF.

The chain is built from TRBV7-9 and TRBJ2-7, with D perhaps TRBD2 (5 bases). The CDR3 loop spans 14 amino acids. V shed 5 bases and J shed 0 bases, with 11 bases lying between them. CDR1 is SEHNR, CDR2 FQNEAQ, per germline (reference sequence). CDR3 in DNA: TGTGCCAGCAGCCAGACGGGGAGCTCCTACGAGCAGTACTTC. Translation gives CASSQTGSSYEQYF.

The chain recombines TRBV4-2 with TRBJ2-7; D may be TRBD1 (5 bases). The CDR3 has 14 amino acids. Germline V gene lookup returns CDR1 LGHNA and CDR2 YNFKEQ. The V end was cut by 0 bases, the J end by 4 bases, with 10 bases between. DNA of the CDR3: TGTGCCAGCAGCCAAGATGTAGGGGTTTACGAGCAGTACTTC. Its translation: CASSQDVGVYEQYF.

The chain couples TRBV6-2 or TRBV6-3 to TRBJ2-7, with unresolved D. The V end was cut by 5 bases, the J end by 6 bases, with 8 bases between. Germline CDR1 reads MNHEY; CDR2 reads SVGEGT. CDR3 length: 11 amino acids. The CDR3 sequence: CASSPRVEQYF. The CDR3 DNA follows: TGTGCCAGCAGTCCCCGGGTCGAGCAGTACTTC.

The rearrangement uses TRBV27 and TRBJ1-1, with D maybe TRBD1 (5 bases). V was trimmed by 6 bases and J by 1 base, leaving 15 bases between them. CDR3 length equals 15 residues. Looked up from germline, CDR1 is MNHEY and CDR2 is SMNVEV (reference sequence). CDR3 protein: CASSLGLGGNTEAFF. For the CDR3, the DNA is TGTGCCAGCAGCCTTGGTTTGGGGGGGAACACTGAAGCTTTCTTT.

This clone was counted a few times. The chain links TRBV6-6 to TRBJ1-5; D gene unclear. Trimming stripped 6 bases from V and 4 bases from J, with 13 bases between. CDR1 MNHNY and CDR2 SVGAGI come from the germline V gene (reference sequence). The CDR3 has 14 residues. The CDR3 loop is CASSLLGTNQPQHF. The DNA of the CDR3 is TGTGCCAGCAGCCTCTTGGGCACTAATCAGCCCCAGCATTTT.

The chain carries TRBV19 and TRBJ2-5; no reliable D call. Trimming pared 2 bases from V and 5 bases from J, leaving 15 bases between. The length of the CDR3 is 15 residues. CDR1 is LNHDA, CDR2 SQIVND, per germline (reference sequence). CDR3: CASSITAGNRETQYF. The CDR3 DNA follows: TGTGCCAGTAGTATAACAGCCGGAAATAGGGAGACCCAGTACTTC. The entire variable domain, with the rest obtained from reference TRBV19 and TRBJ2-5, is as follows: DGGITQSPKYLFRKEGQNVTLSCEQNLNHDAMYWYRQDPGQGLRLIYYSQIVNDFQKGDIAEGYSVSREKKESFPLTVTSAQKNPTAFYLCASSITAGNRETQYFGPGTRLLVL.

This chain joins TRBV7-3 and TRBJ1-3; TRBD1 matches at 8 bases. V was pared by 3 bases and J by 4 bases, with 5 bases of the junction left unmatched. The CDR3 has 15 amino acids. In germline, CDR1 is SGHTA, CDR2 FQGTGA. CDR3 sequence reads: CASSFQGAPGNTIYF. The DNA of the CDR3 is TGTGCCAGCAGCTTTCAGGGGGCGCCCGGAAACACCATATATTTT.

Regarding this clone: The germline gene is not matched at one end of the junction; a read error may be the cause. The rearrangement joins TRBV10-3 to TRBJ1-2; D unclear. The CDR3 is 14 amino acids. Germline assignment: CDR1 ENHRY and CDR2 SYGVKD. The CDR3 loop reads CAIRESRGSYGYTF. The CDR3 bases are TGTGCCATCAGGGAGTCCCGGGGATCTTATGGCTACACCTTC.

This clone appeared a few times. The chain combines TRBV9 with TRBJ2-2; 9 bases agree with TRBD2. With 0 bases clipped from V and 3 bases from J, the junction kept 9 bases outside the gene matches. Germline values: CDR1 SGDLS, CDR2 YYNGEE. This CDR3 contains 18 residues. The DNA for the CDR3 is TGTGCCAGCAGCGTAGCTACGGCGGGAGGGCCTGACACCGGGGAGCTGTTTTTT. Translated: CASSVATAGGPDTGELFF.

This rearrangement joins TRBV19 to TRBJ2-7, with 8 bases lining up with TRBD1. In germline, CDR1 is LNHDA, CDR2 SQIVND (reference sequence). CDR3 length: 14 amino acids. Trimming removed 4 bases from V and 0 bases from J; junction bases left unmatched: 2. The CDR3 spells CASSRGQDSYEQYF. The CDR3 region has the DNA TGTGCCAGTAGTAGGGGACAGGACTCCTACGAGCAGTACTTC.

The rearrangement joins TRBV27 to TRBJ2-7; TRBD1 matches at 10 bases. J gave up 3 bases and V 5 bases, and 10 bases lay outside the gene matches. CDR1 and CDR2 (germline): MNHEY, SMNVEV (reference sequence). The CDR3 has 16 residues. The CDR3 nucleotides read TGTGCCAGCAGTACCGCCTCCGGGACAGGGGTCTACGAGCAGTACTTC. The encoded protein is CASSTASGTGVYEQYF.

This clone was found once. The V call is TRBV6-2 or TRBV6-3, the J call TRBJ1-5, with D maybe TRBD1 (5 bases). V lost 5 bases, J lost 4 bases, and 18 bases lay in between. CDR3 length: 16 amino acids. Per germline, CDR1 MNHEY and CDR2 SVGEGT. The CDR3 loop reads CASSSIGALGNQPQHF. In nucleotides, the CDR3 is TGTGCCAGCAGTAGCATAGGGGCATTAGGGAATCAGCCCCAGCATTTT.

This chain connects TRBV20-1 to TRBJ2-5; the match to TRBD2 covers 12 bases. Germline V gene data show CDR1 as DFQATT and CDR2 as SNEGSKA (reference sequence). Trimming cost V 5 bases and J 3 bases; bases outside gene matches: 7. This CDR3 is built from 15 residues. The CDR3 reads CSACARTSGKETQYF. DNA for the CDR3: TGCAGTGCTTGTGCCCGGACTAGCGGGAAAGAGACCCAGTACTTC.

The chain employs TRBV4-1 and TRBJ1-1; TRBD1 matches at 7 bases. Germline assignment: CDR1 MGHRA and CDR2 YSYEKL. This CDR3 contains 15 residues. The ends lost 1 base at V and 0 bases at J; junction bases unmatched: 2. CDR3 sequence: CASSQGTGLNTEAFF. The DNA for the CDR3 is TGCGCCAGCAGCCAAGGGACAGGTCTGAACACTGAAGCTTTCTTT.

V and J are TRBV12-3 or TRBV12-4 and TRBJ1-2; D remains ambiguous. This CDR3 spans 13 amino acids. Trimming stripped 6 bases from V and 5 bases from J, with 13 bases between. The CDR3 is CASSTDGGYGYTF. The CDR3, as DNA: TGTGCCAGCAGCACCGATGGAGGATATGGCTACACCTTC.